A selection of T cell receptor beta chains follows, all from one sample in a study of human T cells and chemical hapten exposure. In TCRdb, the RACE reads were re-called with MiXCR into one record per CDR3 protein. The profile shows tens of thousands of distinct CDR3 sequences, approximately 7% of them singletons. The material sequenced was whole blood, taken in connection with sensitization to the hapten diphenylcyclopropenone (DPC). These receptors originate from a woman in her twenties or thirties with alopecia areata. Some clones in this sample may be carry-over from other donors' samples. Each CDR3 is given with its conserved first and last residue. Fields, in order: J gene, V gene, clone size, D gene, CDR3 protein, CDR3 DNA. A D gene is named only where the DNA matches it firmly. The size field is filled for only some rows; it gives once, few, many or a size class.

J gene: TRBJ2-5
V gene: TRBV3-1
clone size: many
D gene: TRBD1
CDR3 protein: CASSHRTGLQETQYF
CDR3 DNA: TGTGCCAGCAGCCACCGGACAGGGCTCCAAGAGACCCAGTACTTC

J gene: TRBJ2-7
V gene: TRBV20-1
clone size: many
D gene: TRBD1
CDR3 protein: CSAWTGLNEQYF
CDR3 DNA: TGCAGTGCCTGGACAGGGTTAAACGAGCAGTACTTC

J gene: TRBJ2-5
V gene: TRBV2
clone size: many
D gene: NA
CDR3 protein: CASSKGMKWSETQYF
CDR3 DNA: TGTGCCAGCAGCAAGGGGATGAAGTGGTCGGAGACCCAGTACTTC

J gene: TRBJ2-3
V gene: TRBV6-6
clone size: many
D gene: TRBD2
CDR3 protein: CASSYRTSGGADTQYF
CDR3 DNA: TGTGCCAGCAGTTATCGGACTAGCGGGGGAGCAGATACGCAGTATTTT

J gene: TRBJ2-7
V gene: TRBV10-3
clone size: NA
D gene: NA
CDR3 protein: CAISDGERYQYF
CDR3 DNA: TGTGCCATCAGTGACGGTGAACGGTACCAGTACTTC

J gene: TRBJ1-5
V gene: TRBV28
clone size: many
D gene: NA
CDR3 protein: CASSSIAGLGPQHF
CDR3 DNA: TGTGCCAGCAGTTCTATTGCCGGTCTCGGGCCCCAGCATTTT

J gene: TRBJ1-2
V gene: TRBV6-5
clone size: many
D gene: NA
CDR3 protein: CASSYEGTFYTF
CDR3 DNA: TGTGCCAGCAGTTATGAAGGGACTTTTTACACCTTC

J gene: TRBJ1-1
V gene: TRBV7-6
clone size: NA
D gene: TRBD1
CDR3 protein: CASSFAGTGVNTEAFF
CDR3 DNA: TGTGCCAGCAGCTTTGCAGGGACAGGAGTGAACACTGAAGCTTTCTTT

J gene: TRBJ1-2
V gene: TRBV28
clone size: many
D gene: NA
CDR3 protein: CASTQTGTVRARYGYTF
CDR3 DNA: TGTGCCAGCACCCAAACCGGGACCGTCCGTGCCCGCTATGGCTACACCTTC

J gene: TRBJ2-2
V gene: TRBV3-1
clone size: many
D gene: TRBD2
CDR3 protein: CASSRLAGGTNTGELFF
CDR3 DNA: TGTGCCAGCAGCCGACTAGCGGGGGGAACGAACACCGGGGAGCTGTTTTTT

J gene: TRBJ2-2
V gene: TRBV19
clone size: many
D gene: NA
CDR3 protein: CASTRGTGELFF
CDR3 DNA: TGTGCCAGTACAAGGGGCACCGGGGAGCTGTTTTTT

J gene: TRBJ2-2
V gene: TRBV24-1
clone size: many
D gene: TRBD1
CDR3 protein: CATSQQGSTGELFF
CDR3 DNA: TGTGCCACCTCCCAACAGGGGTCCACCGGGGAGCTGTTTTTT

J gene: TRBJ2-3
V gene: TRBV6-2/TRBV6-3
clone size: NA
D gene: NA
CDR3 protein: CASTRRGEVDTQYF
CDR3 DNA: TGTGCCAGCACCAGGAGGGGCGAGGTAGATACGCAGTATTTT

J gene: TRBJ1-2
V gene: TRBV30
clone size: NA
D gene: NA
CDR3 protein: CACQTPSIANYGYTF
CDR3 DNA: TGTGCCTGCCAAACGCCCTCCATAGCTAACTATGGCTACACCTTC

J gene: TRBJ2-7
V gene: TRBV20-1
clone size: many
D gene: NA
CDR3 protein: CSAAGLLPNEQYF
CDR3 DNA: TGCAGTGCTGCGGGACTCCTCCCCAACGAGCAGTACTTC

J gene: TRBJ2-1
V gene: TRBV29-1
clone size: many
D gene: TRBD2
CDR3 protein: CSVGWRLAGGEQFF
CDR3 DNA: TGCAGCGTTGGATGGAGACTAGCGGGGGGTGAGCAGTTCTTC

J gene: TRBJ2-3
V gene: TRBV11-2
clone size: NA
D gene: TRBD2
CDR3 protein: CASSLAASGGARDTQYF
CDR3 DNA: TGTGCCAGCAGCTTAGCAGCTAGCGGGGGGGCCAGGGATACGCAGTATTTT

J gene: TRBJ1-1
V gene: TRBV10-3
clone size: many
D gene: TRBD1
CDR3 protein: CAISKTGLNTEAFF
CDR3 DNA: TGTGCCATCAGTAAGACAGGGCTGAACACTGAAGCTTTCTTT

J gene: TRBJ2-3
V gene: TRBV12-3/TRBV12-4
clone size: NA
D gene: TRBD1
CDR3 protein: CASSWARGHDTQYF
CDR3 DNA: TGTGCCAGTAGTTGGGCTAGGGGGCATGATACGCAGTATTTT

J gene: TRBJ1-2
V gene: TRBV12-3/TRBV12-4
clone size: NA
D gene: TRBD1
CDR3 protein: CASSSWGQDNYGDTF
CDR3 DNA: TGTGCCAGCAGTTCCTGGGGACAGGATAACTATGGCGACACCTTC

J gene: TRBJ1-5
V gene: TRBV7-2
clone size: many
D gene: NA
CDR3 protein: CASSLVGAGISNQPQHF
CDR3 DNA: TGTGCCAGCAGCTTAGTGGGGGCAGGGATCAGCAATCAGCCCCAGCATTTT

J gene: TRBJ1-5
V gene: TRBV12-3/TRBV12-4
clone size: many
D gene: NA
CDR3 protein: CASSAQDAATNQPQHF
CDR3 DNA: TGTGCCAGCAGCGCACAGGACGCAGCGACCAATCAGCCCCAGCATTTT

J gene: TRBJ1-4
V gene: TRBV6-1
clone size: many
D gene: TRBD1
CDR3 protein: CASRGTGVAANEKLFF
CDR3 DNA: TGTGCCAGCAGAGGGACAGGGGTTGCAGCTAATGAAAAACTGTTTTTT